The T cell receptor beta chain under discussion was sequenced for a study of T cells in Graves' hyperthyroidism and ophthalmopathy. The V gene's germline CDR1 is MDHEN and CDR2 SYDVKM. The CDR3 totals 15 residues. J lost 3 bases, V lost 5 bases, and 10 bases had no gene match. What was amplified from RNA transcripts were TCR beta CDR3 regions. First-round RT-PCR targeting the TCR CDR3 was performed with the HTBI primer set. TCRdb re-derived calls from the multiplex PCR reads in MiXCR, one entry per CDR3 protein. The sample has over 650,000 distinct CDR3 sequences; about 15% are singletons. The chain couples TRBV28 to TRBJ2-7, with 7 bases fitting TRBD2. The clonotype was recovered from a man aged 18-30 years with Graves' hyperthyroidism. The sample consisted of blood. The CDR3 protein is CASSPSSGFHYEQYF. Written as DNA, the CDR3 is TGTGCCAGCAGTCCTTCTAGCGGTTTCCACTACGAGCAGTACTTC.